Presented here are 16 T cell receptor beta chains from one specimen sequenced in a study of post-analysis software for immune sequencing data. Study-level findings and limits: With TRBV5-6, TRBV5-1 and TRBV20-1 included, roughly five TRBV segments were more frequent in patients than in controls.

cDNA libraries of TCR beta carried unique molecular identifiers. TCRdb analysed the PCR reads with MiXCR anew, one entry per CDR3 protein. The sample lists some 690,000 distinct CDR3 sequences; 55% to 60% were seen once. The antigens of these receptors remain unknown. Source material: blood. These receptors all come from a girl aged 2 to 10 with multiple sclerosis.

The V gene is TRBV29-1, the J gene TRBJ2-1, with 11 nucleotides matching TRBD2. Germline V gives CDR1 SQVTM, CDR2 ANQGSEA. CDR3 length equals 15 residues. Germline trimming cut 7 bases from V and 9 bases from J; bases unmatched to any gene: 14. The CDR3 reads CSASGGTSGPGEQFF. Here the CDR3 DNA reads TGCAGCGCTTCGGGAGGGACTAGCGGCCCAGGTGAGCAGTTCTTC.

The chain joins TRBV4-1 to TRBJ2-4, with 10 positions matching TRBD1. The closer fit of TRBJ2-7 to the DNA end suggests the J call may be wrong. Germline V lookup: CDR1 MGHRA, CDR2 YSYEKL. The CDR3 covers 16 residues. The CDR3 sequence is CASSHLGQGLVDEQYF. In DNA, the CDR3 is TGCGCCAGCAGCCACCTGGGACAGGGGTTGGTAGACGAGCAGTACTTC.

The rearrangement uses TRBV20-1 and TRBJ2-3; possibly TRBD1 for D (5 bases). The CDR3 is made up of 11 amino acids. V gave up 3 bases and J gave up 11 bases, with 12 bases separating them. CDR1 is DFQATT and CDR2 is SNEGSKA in the germline V gene (reference sequence). The CDR3: CSASRVEQQYF. In DNA, the CDR3 is TGCAGTGCTAGCAGGGTAGAGCAGCAGTATTTT.

The rearrangement links TRBV5-1 to TRBJ1-2, with D maybe TRBD1 (6 bases). The V end was cut by 1 base, the J end by 6 bases, with 13 bases between. The germline CDR1 and CDR2 sequences are SGHRS and YFSETQ. CDR3 size: 14 residues. Here the CDR3 DNA reads TGCGCCAGCAGCTTGACAGGGAGAGGCGATGGCTACACCTTC. It specifies CASSLTGRGDGYTF. The full variable domain, completed using reference TRBV5-1 and TRBJ1-2, is KAGVTQTPRYLIKTRGQQVTLSCSPISGHRSVSWYQQTPGQGLQFLFEYFSETQRNKGNFPGRFSGRQFSNSRSEMNVSTLELGDSALYLCASSLTGRGDGYTFGSGTRLTVV.

This clonotype was seen more than once but under ten times. The V and J genes are TRBV29-1 and TRBJ2-1, with 10 positions matching TRBD2. From germline, CDR1 is SQVTM and CDR2 ANQGSEA. This CDR3 region has 15 residues. J was trimmed by 7 bases and V by 0 bases; bases with no gene match: 6. The CDR3 loop reads CSVEDRLAGVNEQFF. Here the CDR3 DNA reads TGCAGCGTTGAAGATCGGCTAGCGGGAGTTAATGAGCAGTTCTTC.

The chain has TRBV11-3 and TRBJ1-2, with TRBD1 matching over 7 bases. The V segment lost 5 bases and the J segment 2 bases; nucleotides outside the gene matches: 5. In germline, CDR1 is SGHNT, CDR2 YENEEA. The CDR3 is 14 residues long. The CDR3 sequence is CASSGRDSNYGYTF. Here the CDR3 DNA reads TGTGCCAGCAGCGGCCGGGACAGCAACTATGGCTACACCTTC.

This clonotype was counted between two and nine times. V usage is TRBV5-8 and J usage is TRBJ1-4; no definite D call. This CDR3 has 17 residues. The V gene's germline CDR1 is SGHTS and CDR2 YDEGEE. V dropped 4 bases and J dropped 3 bases, with 19 bases sitting between them. Written as DNA, the CDR3 is TGTGCCAGCAGCCCTACAGCCGTTTCGAAGGCTAATGAAAAACTGTTTTTT. This gives the protein CASSPTAVSKANEKLFF. The full variable domain, completed using reference TRBV5-8 and TRBJ1-4, is EAGVTQSPTHLIKTRGQQATLRCSPISGHTSVYWYQQALGLGLQFLLWYDEGEERNRGNFPPRFSGRQFPNYSSELNVNALELEDSALYLCASSPTAVSKANEKLFFGSGTQLSVL.

The V call is TRBV7-2, the J call TRBJ2-1; D is perhaps TRBD2 (6 bases). The J call could be wrong; TRBJ2-7 is a better fit for the DNA end. The CDR3 runs to 15 residues. Per the germline V gene, CDR1 is SGHTA and CDR2 is FQGNSA. DNA for the CDR3: TGTGCCAGCAGCTTGAGGGGCGGGAACTACAATGAGCAGTACTTC. This codes for CASSLRGGNYNEQYF.

This clonotype was seen just once. V is TRBV5-1 and J is TRBJ2-3; TRBD1 aligns across 9 bases. Per germline, CDR1 SGHRS and CDR2 YFSETQ. Unmatched junction bases numbered 7, after V lost 6 bases and J lost 8 bases. This CDR3 has 13 residues. CDR3 region: CASMRTGAGTQYF. The CDR3 nucleotides read TGCGCCAGCATGAGGACAGGGGCTGGTACGCAGTATTTT.

V and J are TRBV12-3 or TRBV12-4 and TRBJ1-5; D gene ambiguous. This CDR3 spans 13 amino acids. Trimming stripped 5 bases from V and 7 bases from J, with 12 bases between. DNA of the CDR3: TGTGCCAGCAGTCCAGAGCCCTACCAGCCCCAGCATTTT. Amino acid sequence: CASSPEPYQPQHF.

As to this clonotype: An end of the junction differs from the germline gene, which may be a read error. The chain carries TRBV5-1 and TRBJ1-5; no clear D gene. Germline-derived CDR1 and CDR2 are SGHRS and YFSETQ. The CDR3 has 13 residues. CDR3 in DNA: TGCGCCAGCAGTTTGGCCGGTAGGGAGCCCCAGCATTTT. It specifies CASSLAGREPQHF.

V usage is TRBV20-1 and J usage is TRBJ2-5, with TRBD1 matching 8 bases. CDR1 is DFQATT, CDR2 SNEGSKA, per germline (reference sequence). The CDR3 covers 13 residues. V lost 3 bases and J lost 5; bases outside the gene matches: 5. The CDR3 coding sequence is TGCAGTGCTAGGGTGACAGGGGATGAGACCCAGTACTTC. The encoded protein is CSARVTGDETQYF.

V and J are TRBV27 and TRBJ2-3; a possible D gene is TRBD1 (6 bases). V dropped 3 bases and J dropped 7 bases, with 14 bases sitting between them. CDR1 MNHEY and CDR2 SMNVEV come from the germline V gene (reference sequence). The CDR3 spans 14 residues. The DNA of the CDR3 is TGTGCCAGCAGTTTTTTGGGGGCCGTGTATACGCAGTATTTT. It encodes CASSFLGAVYTQYF.

The chain recombines TRBV20-1 with TRBJ1-1; D perhaps matches TRBD1 (5 bases). In germline, CDR1 is DFQATT, CDR2 SNEGSKA (reference sequence). The CDR3 length is 14 residues. V dropped 0 bases and J dropped 3 bases, with 11 bases sitting between them. CDR3 region: CSARDRGADTEAFF. As DNA, the CDR3 is TGCAGTGCTAGAGATCGCGGGGCGGACACTGAAGCTTTCTTT.

The chain combines TRBV29-1 with TRBJ2-3, with TRBD2 matching 12 bases. The CDR3 has 17 residues. CDR1 is SQVTM, CDR2 ANQGSEA, per germline. V lost 0 bases to trimming and J lost 5 bases; unmatched junction nucleotides: 9. In DNA form, the CDR3 reads TGCAGCGTTGAAGATCTAGCGGGGGGGCCGGCCGGAGATACGCAGTATTTT. As protein: CSVEDLAGGPAGDTQYF.

This chain connects TRBV21-1 to TRBJ2-3; the D call of TRBD2 is as the table states it, not checked on the DNA. TRBV21-1 is a pseudogene segment. The CDR3 extends over 15 amino acids. CDR3 amino acids: CASSKPQGGTDTQYF. CDR3 bases: TGTGCCAGCAGCAAACCGCAGGGAGGAACAGATACGCAGTATTTT.